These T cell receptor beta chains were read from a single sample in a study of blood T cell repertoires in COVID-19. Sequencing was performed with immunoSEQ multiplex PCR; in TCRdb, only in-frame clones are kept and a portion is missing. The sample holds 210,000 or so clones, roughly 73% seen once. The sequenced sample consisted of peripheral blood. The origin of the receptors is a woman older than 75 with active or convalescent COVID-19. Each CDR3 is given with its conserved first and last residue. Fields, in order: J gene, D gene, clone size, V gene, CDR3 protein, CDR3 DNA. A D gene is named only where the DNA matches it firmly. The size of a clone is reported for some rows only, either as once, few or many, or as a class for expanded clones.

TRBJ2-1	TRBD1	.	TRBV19	CASSIVGQGVGNEQFF	TGTGCCAGTAGTATAGTCGGACAGGGGGTAGGCAATGAGCAGTTCTTC
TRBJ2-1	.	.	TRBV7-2	CASSWRPGSGEQFF	TGTGCCAGCAGCTGGAGACCGGGTAGTGGTGAGCAGTTCTTC
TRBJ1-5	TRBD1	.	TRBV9	CASSVGQGAGQPQHF	TGTGCCAGCAGCGTAGGACAGGGGGCAGGCCAGCCCCAGCATTTT
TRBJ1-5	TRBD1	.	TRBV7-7	CASSLAPFRRQGLGQPQHF	TGTGCTAGCAGCTTAGCTCCCTTCCGGAGACAGGGCTTAGGGCAGCCCCAGCATTTT
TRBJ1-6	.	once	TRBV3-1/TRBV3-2	CASRAEGNSPLHF	TGTGCCAGCAGGGCGGAGGGTAATTCACCCCTCCACTTT
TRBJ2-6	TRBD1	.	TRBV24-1	CATSDGLTGSPSGANVLTF	TGTGCCACCAGTGATGGGTTGACAGGGAGTCCCTCTGGGGCCAACGTCCTGACTTTC
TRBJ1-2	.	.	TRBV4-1	CASSREIQDGGLRYGYTF	TGCGCCAGCAGCCGGGAAATACAGGATGGGGGACTGCGCTATGGCTACACCTTC
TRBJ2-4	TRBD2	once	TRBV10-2	CASRALGTSGGAIQYF	TGCGCCAGCAGAGCGTTGGGAACTAGCGGGGGGGCCATTCAGTACTTC
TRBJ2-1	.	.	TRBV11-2	CASSLDTSGEQFF	TGTGCCAGCAGCTTAGATACGAGCGGTGAGCAGTTCTTC
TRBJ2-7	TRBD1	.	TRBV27	CASSPRPAGTGESYEQYF	TGTGCCAGCAGTCCGAGACCCGCCGGGACAGGGGAGTCTTACGAGCAGTACTTC
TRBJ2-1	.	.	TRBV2	CASSEDLAPSYNEQFF	TGTGCCAGCAGTGAAGATCTAGCTCCCTCCTACAATGAGCAGTTCTTC
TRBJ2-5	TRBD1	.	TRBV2	CASNQGAQGTQYF	TGTGCCAGCAACCAGGGGGCGCAAGGGACCCAGTACTTC
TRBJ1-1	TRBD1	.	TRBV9	CASSLPTTGGNTEAFF	TGTGCCAGCAGCCTACCTACGACAGGGGGGAACACTGAAGCTTTCTTT
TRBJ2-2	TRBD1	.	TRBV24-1	CATSDPDRGSYTGELFF	TGTGCCACCAGTGATCCTGACAGGGGGTCTTACACCGGGGAGCTGTTTTTT
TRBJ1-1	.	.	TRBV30	CAWKVRENTEAFF	TGTGCCTGGAAGGTCAGGGAGAACACTGAAGCTTTCTTT